The next 13 T cell receptor beta chains were all read from a single sample in a study of cytomegalovirus exposure and HLA in healthy donors. PCR primers comprised 60 Vbeta and 13 Jbeta primers. This table comes from immunoSEQ multiplex PCR, and its TCRdb copy is limited to in-frame clones, with some not included. The sample records over 30,000 clones, about nine tenths being singletons. The sequenced material came from PBMCs. These receptors were collected from a woman aged 40 to 55 in good health and CMV-seropositive.

J is TRBJ1-2 and V is TRBV30; 9 bases match TRBD1. The ends lost 3 bases at V and 4 bases at J; junction bases unmatched: 6. CDR1 is GTSNPN, CDR2 SVGIG, per germline (reference sequence). This CDR3 contains 14 residues. The CDR3 spells CAWRRQGGLYGYTF. CDR3 coding DNA: TGTGCCTGGAGACGACAGGGGGGCCTCTATGGCTACACCTTC. The full variable domain, its missing parts supplied by reference TRBV30 and TRBJ1-2, is SQTIHQWPATLVQPVGSPLSLECTVEGTSNPNLYWYRQAAGRGLQLLFYSVGIGQISSEVPQNLSASRPQDRQFILSSKKLLLSDSGFYLCAWRRQGGLYGYTFGSGTRLTVV.

The genes are TRBV9 and TRBJ2-5; D gene ambiguous. Trimming removed 4 bases from V and 5 bases from J, with 12 bases in between. The CDR3 is made up of 13 amino acids. CDR1 SGDLS and CDR2 YYNGEE come from the germline V gene. Written as DNA, the CDR3 is TGTGCCAGCAGCCCCGAGGTGTCGGAGACCCAGTACTTC. Translated, it gives CASSPEVSETQYF.

The sample holds a few counts of this clone. CDR3 loop: CASSPQGFGELFF. In DNA form, the CDR3 reads TGTGCCAGCAGCCCCCAGGGGTTCGGGGAGCTGTTTTTT. V and J are TRBV11-2 and TRBJ2-2, with D perhaps matching TRBD1 (6 bases). V lost 5 bases and J lost 7, with 11 bases in between. This CDR3 is built from 13 residues. Germline CDR1 SGHAT, CDR2 FQNNGV.

DNA of the CDR3: TGTGCCAGCAGCCGGGAGGGGGCAGATACGCAGTATTTT. Translated, it gives CASSREGADTQYF. The genes are TRBV7-9 and TRBJ2-3, with TRBD2 identical over 8 bases. CDR1 and CDR2 (germline): SEHNR, FQNEAQ (reference sequence). V shed 5 bases and J 4 bases; nucleotides not matched to a gene: 2. This CDR3 has 13 residues.

V usage is TRBV9 and J usage is TRBJ2-5, with 8 bases lining up with TRBD1. V shed 3 bases and J 0 bases; nucleotides not matched to a gene: 7. Germline CDR1 is SGDLS and CDR2 is YYNGEE. The CDR3 has 16 amino acids. The CDR3 loop is CASSARTGLYQETQYF. The CDR3 nucleotides are TGTGCCAGCAGCGCCCGGACAGGGCTGTACCAAGAGACCCAGTACTTC.

This chain connects TRBV18 to TRBJ2-2, with 9 nucleotides matching TRBD2. The trim removed 2 bases at V and 2 bases at J, leaving 12 bases unmatched. Germline lookup yields CDR1 KGHSH and CDR2 LQKENI. The CDR3 has 19 residues. The CDR3 spells CASSPKASGELTNTGELFF. The CDR3, as DNA: TGTGCCAGCTCACCAAAGGCTAGCGGGGAGCTAACAAACACCGGGGAGCTGTTTTTT.

The chain couples TRBV2 to TRBJ1-5; D possibly corresponds to TRBD1 (6 bases). The germline V gene encodes CDR1 SNHLY and CDR2 FYNNEI. The ends were cut back, 2 bases at V and 4 bases at J, with 12 bases in the middle. This CDR3 is built from 15 residues. As DNA, the CDR3 is TGTGCCAGCAGTGAAAGAGGACAGATAAATCAGCCCCAGCATTTT. Translating gives CASSERGQINQPQHF.

The table lists this clone with a few counts. The gene calls are TRBV29-1 and TRBJ1-2, with D unresolved. Trimming removed 4 bases at V and 11 bases at J, with 20 bases between. This CDR3 has 13 amino acids. The germline V gene has CDR1 SQVTM and CDR2 ANQGSEA. The CDR3 nucleotides are TGCAGCGTTGTGCCGGAGGTCCTCGGCGGATACACCTTC. It translates to CSVVPEVLGGYTF.

The J gene is TRBJ1-1, the V gene TRBV6-5; a possible D gene is TRBD1 (6 bases). Germline-derived CDR1 and CDR2 are MNHEY and SVGAGI. The CDR3 totals 15 residues. The germline V and J ends were trimmed by 5 bases and 2 bases, with 15 bases remaining between them. The CDR3 loop is CASSPSTGINTEAFF. The CDR3, as DNA: TGTGCCAGCAGTCCATCCACAGGGATTAACACTGAAGCTTTCTTT.

V usage is TRBV18 and J usage is TRBJ1-6; unclear D gene. Trimming took off 2 bases at V and 0 bases at J, with 11 bases between the two ends. The CDR3 loop spans 17 amino acids. Germline CDR1 is KGHSH and CDR2 is LQKENI. CDR3 bases: TGTGCCAGCTCACCAGAGACACTGAGCTCCTATAATTCACCCCTCCACTTT. Protein: CASSPETLSSYNSPLHF.

The gene calls are TRBV2 and TRBJ1-2; perhaps TRBD1 as D (5 bases). Germline V gene sequence: CDR1 SNHLY, CDR2 FYNNEI. CDR3 size: 16 residues. Trimming pared 5 bases from V and 5 bases from J, leaving 21 bases between. CDR3 coding DNA: TGTGCCAGCAGTCCCCACATGGTCAGGGCCTCATATGGCTACACCTTC. Translated, it gives CASSPHMVRASYGYTF.

This clone was counted a single time. The chain has TRBV7-6 and TRBJ1-5; D uncertain. The length of the CDR3 is 16 residues. V shed 0 bases and J shed 5 bases, with 14 bases lying between them. CDR1 is SGHVS, CDR2 FNYEAQ, per germline. The chain's CDR3 is CASSLARLGRDQPQHF. CDR3 coding DNA: TGTGCCAGCAGCTTAGCGCGGCTGGGGAGGGATCAGCCCCAGCATTTT. Full variable domain (rest looked up from reference TRBV7-6 and TRBJ1-5): GAGVSQSPRYKVTKRGQDVALRCDPISGHVSLYWYRQALGQGPEFLTYFNYEAQQDKSGLPNDRFSAERPEGSISTLTIQRTEQRDSAMYRCASSLARLGRDQPQHFGDGTRLSIL.

This chain joins TRBV19 and TRBJ2-7; D ambiguous. The CDR3 consists of 14 residues. The germline V gene encodes CDR1 LNHDA and CDR2 SQIVND (reference sequence). V lost 5 bases and J lost 3, with 14 bases in between. CDR3 nucleotide sequence: TGTGCCAGTAGTCCCCGAGGCAAGATCTACGAGCAGTACTTC. Translating gives CASSPRGKIYEQYF. Filled out from reference TRBV19 and TRBJ2-7, the complete variable domain reads DGGITQSPKYLFRKEGQNVTLSCEQNLNHDAMYWYRQDPGQGLRLIYYSQIVNDFQKGDIAEGYSVSREKKESFPLTVTSAQKNPTAFYLCASSPRGKIYEQYFGPGTRLTVT.